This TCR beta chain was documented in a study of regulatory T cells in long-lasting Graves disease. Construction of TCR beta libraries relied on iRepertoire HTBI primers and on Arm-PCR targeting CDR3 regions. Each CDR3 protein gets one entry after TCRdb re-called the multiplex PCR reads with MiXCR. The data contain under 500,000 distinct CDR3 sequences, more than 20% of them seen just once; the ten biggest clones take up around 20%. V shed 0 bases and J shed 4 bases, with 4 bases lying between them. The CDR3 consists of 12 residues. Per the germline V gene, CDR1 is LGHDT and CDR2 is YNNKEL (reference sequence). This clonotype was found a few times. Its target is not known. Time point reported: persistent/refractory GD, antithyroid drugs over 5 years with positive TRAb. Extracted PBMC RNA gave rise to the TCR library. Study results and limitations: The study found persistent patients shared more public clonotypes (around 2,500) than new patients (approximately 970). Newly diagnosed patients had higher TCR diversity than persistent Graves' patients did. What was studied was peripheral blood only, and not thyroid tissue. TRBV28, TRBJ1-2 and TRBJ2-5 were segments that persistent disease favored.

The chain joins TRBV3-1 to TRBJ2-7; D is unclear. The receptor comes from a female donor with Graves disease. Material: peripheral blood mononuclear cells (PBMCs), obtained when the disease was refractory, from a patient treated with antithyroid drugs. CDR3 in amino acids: CASSQDEYEQYF. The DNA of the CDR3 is TGTGCCAGCAGCCAAGATGAGTACGAGCAGTACTTC.